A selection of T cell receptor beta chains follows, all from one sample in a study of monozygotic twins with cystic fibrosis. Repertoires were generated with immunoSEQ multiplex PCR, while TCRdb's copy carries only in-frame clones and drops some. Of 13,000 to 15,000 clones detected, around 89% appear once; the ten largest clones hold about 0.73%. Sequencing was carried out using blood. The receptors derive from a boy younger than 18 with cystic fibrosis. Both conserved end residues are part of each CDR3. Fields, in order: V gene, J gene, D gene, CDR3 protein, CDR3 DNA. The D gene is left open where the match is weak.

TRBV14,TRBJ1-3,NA,CASSHPLDSGNTIYF,TGTGCCAGCAGCCATCCCTTAGACTCTGGAAACACCATATATTTT
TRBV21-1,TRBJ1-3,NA,CASSKAAEKPSGNTIYF,TGTGCCAGCAGCAAAGCGGCCGAAAAACCCTCTGGAAACACCATATATTTT
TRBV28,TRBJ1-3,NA,CASSFWTLSSGNTIYF,TGTGCCAGCAGTTTTTGGACTCTTAGCTCTGGAAACACCATATATTTT
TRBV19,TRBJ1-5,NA,CASSMTGGVPNQPQHF,TGTGCCAGTAGTATGACTGGGGGGGTTCCCAATCAGCCCCAGCATTTT
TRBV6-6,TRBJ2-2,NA,CASSYLRDVKTGELFF,TGTGCCAGCAGTTACTTAAGGGACGTAAAGACCGGGGAGCTGTTTTTT
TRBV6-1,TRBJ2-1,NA,CASSEFPNREQFF,TGTGCCAGCAGTGAATTCCCTAACCGTGAGCAGTTCTTC
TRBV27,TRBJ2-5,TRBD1,CASSPWTGQTQYF,TGTGCCAGCAGTCCTTGGACAGGGCAGACCCAGTACTTC
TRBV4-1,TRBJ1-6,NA,CASSQVWWSGLNSPLHF,TGCGCCAGCAGCCAAGTTTGGTGGTCAGGACTTAATTCACCCCTCCACTTT
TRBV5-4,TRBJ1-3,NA,CASSLGTGGSGNTIYF,TGTGCCAGCAGCTTGGGAACAGGAGGCTCTGGAAACACCATATATTTT
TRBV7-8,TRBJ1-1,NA,CASSFEGHNTEAFF,TGTGCCAGCAGCTTTGAAGGACACAACACTGAAGCTTTCTTT
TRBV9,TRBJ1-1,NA,CASSVAQGSDTEAFF,TGTGCCAGCAGCGTAGCGCAGGGTTCGGACACTGAAGCTTTCTTT
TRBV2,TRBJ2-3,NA,CASSEALAGGTQYF,TGTGCCAGCAGTGAAGCTTTGGCAGGTGGTACGCAGTATTTT
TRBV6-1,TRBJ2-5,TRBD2,CASSEASGGQETQYF,TGTGCCAGCAGTGAAGCTAGCGGGGGGCAAGAGACCCAGTACTTC
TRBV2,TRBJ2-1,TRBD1,CASSPGTGNNEQFF,TGTGCCAGCAGTCCCGGGACAGGGAACAATGAGCAGTTCTTC
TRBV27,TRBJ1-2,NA,CASARGGVSNYGYTF,TGTGCCAGCGCCCGTGGCGGGGTATCCAACTATGGCTACACCTTC